This entry lists 27 T cell receptor beta chains sequenced from one sample in a study of metastatic and nonmetastatic thyroid tumors. No patient had received any treatment before thyroid surgery. TCRdb used MiXCR to call clones anew from the PCR reads. The profile shows 20,000 to 25,000 clones, roughly an eighth of them singletons. The sequencing sample was made of blood. The origin of the receptors is a female donor with papillary thyroid cancer or a benign thyroid nodule (not recorded which). Some clones in this sample may be carry-over from other donors' samples.

This clone is medium-sized within its sample. The chain recombines TRBV6-1 with TRBJ2-7, with a weak D call TRBD1 (6 bases). The CDR3 sequence is 14 residues long. Trimming cost V 6 bases and J 0 bases, with 12 bases left between them. Germline-derived CDR1 and CDR2 are MNHNS and SASEGT. As DNA, the CDR3 is TGTGCCAGCAGACGGACAGCGCACTCCTACGAGCAGTACTTC. Protein: CASRRTAHSYEQYF.

This clone was recorded at least ten times. This chain connects TRBV2 to TRBJ1-4; no reliable D call. From germline, CDR1 is SNHLY and CDR2 FYNNEI. V was clipped by 6 bases and J by 4 bases, with 12 bases between them. CDR3 size: 14 residues. This chain's CDR3 is CASRLDGNNEKLFF. The CDR3 DNA follows: TGTGCCAGCAGACTAGACGGAAATAATGAAAAACTGTTTTTT. Full variable domain (missing parts from reference TRBV2 and TRBJ1-4): EPEVTQTPSHQVTQMGQEVILRCVPISNHLYFYWYRQILGQKVEFLVSFYNNEISEKSEIFDDQFSVERPDGSNFTLKIRSTKLEDSAMYFCASRLDGNNEKLFFGSGTQLSVL.

This clone came up many times. The sample has other DNA sequences that encode this CDR3 too. The gene calls are TRBV13 and TRBJ2-5; no clear D gene. With 1 base removed from V and 4 bases from J, the gap between germline ends came to 4 bases. Per germline, CDR1 PRHDT and CDR2 FYEKMQ (reference sequence). The CDR3 extends over 12 amino acids. The CDR3 coding sequence is TGTGCCAGCAGCTTAGACAGAGAGACCCAGTACTTC. It specifies CASSLDRETQYF.

This clone was recorded many times. The J gene is TRBJ1-1, the V gene TRBV4-3, with 11 bases fitting TRBD1. This CDR3 has 16 residues. The junction had 7 bases not matched to a gene; V was cut back by 4 bases and J by 3 bases. CDR1 is LGHNA and CDR2 is YSLEER in the germline V gene. The CDR3 sequence is CASSRSRTGGDTEAFF. CDR3 DNA sequence: TGCGCCAGCAGCCGCTCCCGGACAGGGGGCGACACTGAAGCTTTCTTT.

This clone was observed many times. The rearrangement joins TRBV5-6 to TRBJ2-1; possible D gene TRBD2, 7 bases. The length of the CDR3 is 13 residues. Germline CDR1 reads SGHDT; CDR2 reads YYEEEE. V dropped 4 bases and J dropped 6 bases, with 11 bases sitting between them. CDR3 DNA sequence: TGTGCCAGCAGCGGGGGGGCCAGCAATGAGCAGTTCTTC. This gives the protein CASSGGASNEQFF.

This clone is categorized as medium-sized (0.01 to 0.1%). The V call is TRBV28, the J call TRBJ2-7; perhaps D is TRBD1 or TRBD2 (5 bases each). Looked up from germline, CDR1 is MDHEN and CDR2 is SYDVKM. V shed 4 bases and J shed 5 bases, with 15 bases lying between them. The CDR3 totals 14 residues. Here the CDR3 DNA reads TGTGCCAGCAGTTCCTACCTAGAGGGACACGAGCAGTACTTC. Translating it yields CASSSYLEGHEQYF.

This clone showed up many times. This chain uses TRBV20-1 with TRBJ2-2; TRBD2 aligns across 7 bases. After removal of 3 bases from V and 7 bases from J, the junction contained 11 bases not matched to a gene. This CDR3 has 15 amino acids. The germline CDR1 and CDR2 sequences are DFQATT and SNEGSKA (reference sequence). CDR3 sequence: CSARVLTSAGGELFF. The DNA of the CDR3 is TGCAGTGCTAGGGTCCTAACTAGCGCGGGCGGGGAGCTGTTTTTT.

This clone has ten or more counts. This sequence joins TRBV9 and TRBJ2-5, with TRBD1 matching over 7 bases. This CDR3 is built from 14 residues. Germline loops: CDR1 SGDLS, CDR2 YYNGEE. V trimming: 3 bases; J trimming: 0 bases; junction bases outside the gene matches: 2. The CDR3: CASSATGNQETQYF. CDR3 nucleotide sequence: TGTGCCAGCAGCGCGACAGGGAACCAAGAGACCCAGTACTTC.

The sample holds many counts of this clone. The chain combines TRBV12-3 or TRBV12-4 with TRBJ1-1, with TRBD1 as a possible D gene (5 bases). V lost 1 base and J 1 base, leaving 10 bases between the germline ends. The CDR3 has 15 amino acids. In DNA form, the CDR3 reads TGTGCCAGCAGTTTAGATATGGGACCGAACACTGAAGCTTTCTTT. Translating gives CASSLDMGPNTEAFF.

This clone was seen many times. This chain links TRBV13 with TRBJ2-1; 7 bases fit TRBD1. With 5 bases clipped from V and 9 bases from J, the junction kept 7 bases outside the gene matches. This CDR3 comprises 13 residues. The V gene's germline CDR1 is PRHDT and CDR2 FYEKMQ (reference sequence). The DNA of the CDR3 is TGTGCCAGCAGCCGACAGGGATTAACTGAGCAGTTCTTC. Encoded protein: CASSRQGLTEQFF.

This clone was counted many times. The gene calls are TRBV27 and TRBJ1-1, with 9 bases aligning to TRBD1. CDR3 length: 14 amino acids. CDR1 and CDR2 from the germline V gene are MNHEY and SMNVEV (reference sequence). With V trimmed by 3 bases and J by 6 bases, 5 bases remained unmatched. CDR3 coding DNA: TGTGCCAGCAGTTTCGGGACAGGGTCCTCTGAAGCTTTCTTT. It specifies CASSFGTGSSEAFF.

This clone appeared many times. The chain combines TRBV3-1 with TRBJ2-7; tentatively, D is TRBD1 (6 bases). V was cut by 0 bases and J by 6 bases, with 18 bases left in between. The CDR3 is 16 residues long. CDR1 and CDR2 from the germline V gene are LGHDT and YNNKEL (reference sequence). The CDR3 here is CASSQDWGRGKGEQYF. CDR3 DNA: TGTGCCAGCAGCCAAGATTGGGGCAGGGGAAAAGGCGAGCAGTACTTC.

The CDR3 reads CASIPGTGERSYEQYF. CDR3 in DNA: TGTGCCAGCATCCCCGGGACTGGGGAACGGTCCTACGAGCAGTACTTC. The chain combines TRBV7-6 with TRBJ2-7; weak D call: TRBD2 (6 bases). There are 16 residues in the CDR3. In germline, CDR1 is SGHVS, CDR2 FNYEAQ. V was trimmed by 7 bases and J by 1 base, leaving 20 bases between them.

At least ten counts were recorded for this clone. The chain recombines TRBV3-1 with TRBJ1-2; D ambiguous. CDR3 length: 18 residues. Germline loops: CDR1 LGHDT, CDR2 YNNKEL (reference sequence). V was shortened by 1 base and J by 4 bases, with 22 bases between the two germline ends. The CDR3 protein is CASSQGPFSGYYGYGYTF. In DNA, the CDR3 is TGTGCCAGCAGCCAAGGTCCCTTTTCAGGATACTATGGCTATGGCTACACCTTC.

A note on this clone: A junction boundary mismatches the germline segment, possibly from a read error. This CDR3 is CASRGDDPPPYEQYF. The CDR3 DNA sequence: TGCGCCAGCAGGGGCGACGACCCTCCTCCCTACGAGCAGTACTTC. The genes are TRBV6-1 and TRBJ2-7; tentatively, D is TRBD1 (6 bases). Germline-derived CDR1 and CDR2 are MNHNS and SASEGT. CDR3 length equals 15 residues.

By share, this clone counts as medium-sized. V gene TRBV6-1 combines with J gene TRBJ2-7; no clear D. Trimming shortened V by 6 bases and J by 0 bases, and 12 bases separated the two germline ends. The germline CDR1 and CDR2 sequences are MNHNS and SASEGT. The CDR3 sequence is 14 residues long. The CDR3 sequence: CASRLDQSSYEQYF. In DNA form, the CDR3 reads TGTGCCAGCAGATTAGACCAAAGCTCCTACGAGCAGTACTTC.

CDR3 sequence reads: CASISSGRNEQYF. The CDR3 bases are TGCGCCAGCATCTCCTCCGGGCGTAACGAGCAGTACTTC. V is TRBV5-1 and J is TRBJ2-7; D gene uncertain. Trimming pared 6 bases from V and 5 bases from J, leaving 15 bases between. The CDR3 has 13 residues. CDR1 SGHRS and CDR2 YFSETQ come from the germline V gene.

This clone was recorded many times. A much larger clone differs by one base, so this may be a read error. The V gene is TRBV4-1, the J gene TRBJ2-1; D gene ambiguous. The germline V gene encodes CDR1 MGHRA and CDR2 YSYEKL. This CDR3 spans 14 amino acids. The CDR3 nucleotides are TGCGCCAGCGGCCAAGATGGGACCTACAATGAGCAGTTCTTC. This encodes CASGQDGTYNEQFF.

The V call is TRBV9, the J call TRBJ2-7; 9 positions agree with TRBD1. V gave up 4 bases and J gave up 6 bases; unmatched junction bases: 8. The CDR3 has 14 amino acids. The germline CDR1 and CDR2 sequences are SGDLS and YYNGEE. The CDR3 nucleotides are TGTGCCAGCAGCTCTACGGGACAGGGCTTCGAGCAGTACTTC. Its translation is CASSSTGQGFEQYF.

By share of the sample, this clone is medium-sized. The rearrangement joins TRBV6-1 to TRBJ1-6; 7 bases agree with TRBD1. Germline V gene data show CDR1 as MNHNS and CDR2 as SASEGT. The CDR3 is made up of 15 amino acids. Unmatched junction bases numbered 10, after V lost 6 bases and J lost 8 bases. CDR3 protein: CASRAPDRADSPLHF. Written as DNA, the CDR3 is TGTGCCAGCAGAGCTCCAGACAGGGCGGATTCACCCCTCCACTTT.

This clone has a count of ten or more. Mismatch with germline at one junction end may stem from a read error. This sample also contains other DNA sequences that code for the same CDR3. This chain joins TRBV2 and TRBJ1-5, with a tentative D call TRBD1 (5 bases). Per the germline V gene, CDR1 is SNHLY and CDR2 is FYNNEI. This CDR3 is built from 16 residues. CDR3 DNA sequence: TGTGCCAGCAGCCCAACCGATGGGGGACGCAATCAGCCTCAGCATTTT. Protein: CASSPTDGGRNQPQHF.

This clone was seen repeatedly, ten times or more. The chain combines TRBV2 with TRBJ2-5, with a possible D match to TRBD1 (5 bases). V gave up 0 bases and J gave up 7 bases, with 15 bases separating them. CDR1 and CDR2 (germline): SNHLY, FYNNEI. This CDR3 has 15 amino acids. The CDR3: CASSEAQGRARTQYF. The CDR3 DNA is TGTGCCAGCAGTGAAGCGCAGGGTCGCGCAAGGACCCAGTACTTC.

This clone appeared many times. This chain links TRBV5-1 with TRBJ2-1, with a tentative D call TRBD1 (5 bases). CDR1 and CDR2 from the germline V gene are SGHRS and YFSETQ. CDR3 length equals 15 residues. V was trimmed by 4 bases and J by 7 bases, leaving 18 bases between them. The CDR3 coding sequence is TGCGCCAGCAGCACTGGACCCCCCAGGGTGAATGAGCAGTTCTTC. It specifies CASSTGPPRVNEQFF.

With respect to this clone: With a much larger clone just one base away, this may be a read error. A read error is likely, as this CDR3 ends without the conserved phenylalanine or tryptophan. The chain links TRBV25-1 to TRBJ1-2; TRBD1 might be the D (6 bases). Trimming cost V 6 bases and J 4 bases, with 15 bases left between them. Germline V gives CDR1 MGHDK, CDR2 SYGVNS. CDR3 size: 14 residues. The CDR3 sequence: CASRTPGHPYGYTS. The DNA of the CDR3 is TGTGCCAGCAGGACACCGGGACATCCCTATGGCTACACCTCC.

With regard to this clone: The CDR3 does not close with the conserved phenylalanine or tryptophan, likely indicating a read error. Because the CDR3's place on the DNA is in doubt, the DNA is left out and the CDR3 is given as listed by TCRdb. The rearrangement uses TRBV5-1 and TRBJ2-5; the table's D call of TRBD1 was not tested on the DNA. Per germline, CDR1 SGHRS and CDR2 YFSETQ. Counting both end residues, the CDR3 totals 15 amino acids. The CDR3 sequence: CASSSSGRIQETHYI.

This clone was recorded many times. The chain has TRBV9 and TRBJ2-5; D perhaps matches TRBD1 (6 bases). Germline V gene data show CDR1 as SGDLS and CDR2 as YYNGEE. This CDR3 has 13 residues. V was shortened by 3 bases and J by 1 base, with 7 bases between the two germline ends. DNA of the CDR3: TGTGCCAGCAGCGGGGACACCCAAGAGACCCAGTACTTC. Its protein product is CASSGDTQETQYF.

Worth noting for this clone: Compared with germline, one end of the junction differs, possibly owing to a read error. Other DNA sequences of this sample code for an identical CDR3. The genes are TRBV7-2 and TRBJ1-5; D uncertain. The CDR3 extends over 15 amino acids. The germline V gene has CDR1 SGHTA and CDR2 FQGNSA. The CDR3 region has the DNA TGCGCCAGCAGCTTAGTTGCCTTCGGCGATCAGCCCCAGCATTTT. It specifies CASSLVAFGDQPQHF.